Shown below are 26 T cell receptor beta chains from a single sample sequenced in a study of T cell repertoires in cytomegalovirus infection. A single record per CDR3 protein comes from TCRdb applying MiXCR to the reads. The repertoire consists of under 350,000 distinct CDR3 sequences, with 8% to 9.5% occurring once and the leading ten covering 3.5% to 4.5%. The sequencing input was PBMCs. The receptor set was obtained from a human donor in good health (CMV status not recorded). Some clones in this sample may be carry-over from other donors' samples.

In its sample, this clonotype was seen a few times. CDR3 in DNA: TGCAGTGCGGGGACAGGATTAAAACTGTTTTTT. Its translation: CSAGTGLKLFF. The chain has TRBV20-1 and TRBJ1-4; the match to TRBD1 covers 8 bases. The CDR3 extends over 11 amino acids. CDR1 is DFQATT, CDR2 SNEGSKA, per germline (reference sequence). The V segment lost 6 bases and the J segment 10 bases; nucleotides outside the gene matches: 4.

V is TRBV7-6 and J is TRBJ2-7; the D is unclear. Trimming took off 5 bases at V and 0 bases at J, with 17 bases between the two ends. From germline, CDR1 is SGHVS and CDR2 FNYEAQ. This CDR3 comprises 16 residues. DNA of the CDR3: TGTGCCAGCAGCCACTCCCCCAGGATGAGCTCCTACGAGCAGTACTTC. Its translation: CASSHSPRMSSYEQYF.

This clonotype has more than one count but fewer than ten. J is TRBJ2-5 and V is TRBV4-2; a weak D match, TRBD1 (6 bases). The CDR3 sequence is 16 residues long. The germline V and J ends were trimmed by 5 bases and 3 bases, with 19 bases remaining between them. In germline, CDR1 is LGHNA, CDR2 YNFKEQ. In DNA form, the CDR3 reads TGTGCCAGCAGCTCAGGGGCACTAGAAGGGGAAGAGACCCAGTACTTC. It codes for CASSSGALEGEETQYF.

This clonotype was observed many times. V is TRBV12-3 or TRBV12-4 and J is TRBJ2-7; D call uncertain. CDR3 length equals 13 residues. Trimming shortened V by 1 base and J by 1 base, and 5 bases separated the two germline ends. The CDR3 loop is CASSLGDSYEQYF. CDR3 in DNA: TGTGCCAGCAGTTTAGGGGATTCCTACGAGCAGTACTTC.

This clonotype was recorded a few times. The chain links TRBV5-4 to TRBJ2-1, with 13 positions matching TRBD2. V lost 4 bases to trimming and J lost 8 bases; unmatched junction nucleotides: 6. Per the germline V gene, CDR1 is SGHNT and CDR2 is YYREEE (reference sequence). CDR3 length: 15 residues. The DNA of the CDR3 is TGTGCCAGCAGCCCGACTAGCGGGAGGACCGATGAGCAGTTCTTC. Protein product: CASSPTSGRTDEQFF. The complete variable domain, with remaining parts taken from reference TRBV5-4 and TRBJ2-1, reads ETGVTQSPTHLIKTRGQQVTLRCSSQSGHNTVSWYQQALGQGPQFIFQYYREEENGRGNFPPRFSGLQFPNYSSELNVNALELDDSALYLCASSPTSGRTDEQFFGPGTRLTVL.

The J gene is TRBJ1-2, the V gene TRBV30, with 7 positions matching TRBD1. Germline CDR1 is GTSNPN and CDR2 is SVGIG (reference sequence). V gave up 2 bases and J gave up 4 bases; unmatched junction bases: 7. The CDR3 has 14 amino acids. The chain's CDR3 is CAWSTGQVAYGYTF. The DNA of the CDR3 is TGTGCCTGGAGTACCGGACAGGTAGCCTATGGCTACACCTTC.

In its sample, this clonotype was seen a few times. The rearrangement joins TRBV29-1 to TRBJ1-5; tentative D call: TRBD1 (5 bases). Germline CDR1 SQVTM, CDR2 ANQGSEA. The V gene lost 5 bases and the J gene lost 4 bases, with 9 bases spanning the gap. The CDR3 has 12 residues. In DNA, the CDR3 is TGCAGCGTTATGGGGGGGAATCAGCCCCAGCATTTT. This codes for CSVMGGNQPQHF.

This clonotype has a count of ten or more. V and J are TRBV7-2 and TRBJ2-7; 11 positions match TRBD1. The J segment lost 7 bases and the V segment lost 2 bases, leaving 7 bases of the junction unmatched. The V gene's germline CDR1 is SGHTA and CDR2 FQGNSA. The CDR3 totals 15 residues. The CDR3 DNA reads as TGTGCCAGCAGCTTAAGGACAGGGGGCGCGGGGGAGCAGTACTTC. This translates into CASSLRTGGAGEQYF.

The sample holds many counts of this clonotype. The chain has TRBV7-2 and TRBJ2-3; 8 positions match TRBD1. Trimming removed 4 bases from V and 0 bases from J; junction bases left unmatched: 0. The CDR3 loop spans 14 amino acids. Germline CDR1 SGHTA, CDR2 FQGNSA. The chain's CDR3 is CASSSGGSTDTQYF. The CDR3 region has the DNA TGTGCCAGCAGCTCAGGGGGCAGCACAGATACGCAGTATTTT.

The CDR3 DNA follows: TGTGCCAGCAGTTTAGGCGGGGGGAGACAAGATACGCAGTATTTT. It translates to CASSLGGGRQDTQYF. V usage is TRBV12-3 or TRBV12-4 and J usage is TRBJ2-3, with 8 positions matching TRBD2. The CDR3 runs 15 residues. V gave up 1 base and J gave up 5 bases; unmatched junction bases: 5.

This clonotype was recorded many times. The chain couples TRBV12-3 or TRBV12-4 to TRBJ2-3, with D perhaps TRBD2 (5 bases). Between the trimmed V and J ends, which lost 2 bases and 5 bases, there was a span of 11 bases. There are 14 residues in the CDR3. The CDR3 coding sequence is TGTGCCAGCAGTTTAAAACTAGGAGGAGATACGCAGTATTTT. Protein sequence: CASSLKLGGDTQYF.

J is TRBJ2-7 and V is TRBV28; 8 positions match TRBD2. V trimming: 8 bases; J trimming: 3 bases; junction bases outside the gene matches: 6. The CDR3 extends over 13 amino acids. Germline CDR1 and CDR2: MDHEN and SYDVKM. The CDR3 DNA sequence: TGTGCCAGCTTCTTCAGCGGGGGCTACGAGCAGTACTTC. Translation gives CASFFSGGYEQYF. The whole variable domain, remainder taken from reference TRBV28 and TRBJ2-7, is DVKVTQSSRYLVKRTGEKVFLECVQDMDHENMFWYRQDPGLGLRLIYFSYDVKMKEKGDIPEGYSVSREKKERFSLILESASTNQTSMYLCASFFSGGYEQYFGPGTRLTVT.

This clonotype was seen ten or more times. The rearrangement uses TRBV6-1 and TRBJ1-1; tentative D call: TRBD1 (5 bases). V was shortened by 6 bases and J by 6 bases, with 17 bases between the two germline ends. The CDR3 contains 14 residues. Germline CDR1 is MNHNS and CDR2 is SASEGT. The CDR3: CASSLAGEGAEAFF. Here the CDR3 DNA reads TGTGCCAGCAGCCTCGCGGGGGAGGGTGCTGAAGCTTTCTTT.

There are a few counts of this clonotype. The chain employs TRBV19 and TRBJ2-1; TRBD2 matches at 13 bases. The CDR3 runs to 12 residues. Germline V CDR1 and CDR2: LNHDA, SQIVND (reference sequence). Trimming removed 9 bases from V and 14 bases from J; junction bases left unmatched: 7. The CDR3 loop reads CASGLAGVSKFF. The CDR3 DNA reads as TGTGCCAGCGGACTAGCGGGAGTAAGTAAGTTCTTC.

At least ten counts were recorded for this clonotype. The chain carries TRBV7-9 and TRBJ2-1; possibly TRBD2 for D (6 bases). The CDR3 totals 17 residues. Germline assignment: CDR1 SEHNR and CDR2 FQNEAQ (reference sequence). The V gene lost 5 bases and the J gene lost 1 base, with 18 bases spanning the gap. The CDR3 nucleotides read TGTGCCAGCAGCCCCCAAACTAGCAAACTTTCCTACAATGAGCAGTTCTTC. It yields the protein CASSPQTSKLSYNEQFF.

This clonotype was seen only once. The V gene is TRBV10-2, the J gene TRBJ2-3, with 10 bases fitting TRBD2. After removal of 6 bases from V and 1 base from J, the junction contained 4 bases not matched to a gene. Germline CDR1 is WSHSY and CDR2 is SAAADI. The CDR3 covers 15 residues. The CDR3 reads CASRVGLAGTDTQYF. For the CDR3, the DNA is TGCGCCAGCAGAGTCGGACTAGCGGGCACAGATACGCAGTATTTT.

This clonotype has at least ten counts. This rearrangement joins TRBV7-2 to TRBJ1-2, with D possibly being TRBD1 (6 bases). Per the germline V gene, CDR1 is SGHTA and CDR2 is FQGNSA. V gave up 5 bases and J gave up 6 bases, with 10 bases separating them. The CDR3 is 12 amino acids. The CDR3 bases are TGTGCCAGCAGCATACAGGGACATGGCTACACCTTC. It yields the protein CASSIQGHGYTF.

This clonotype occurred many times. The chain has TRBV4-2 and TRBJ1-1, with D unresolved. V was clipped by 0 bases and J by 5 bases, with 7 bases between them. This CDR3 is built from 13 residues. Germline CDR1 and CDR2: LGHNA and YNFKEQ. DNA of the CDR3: TGTGCCAGCAGCCAAGAAGGCCGAACTGAAGCTTTCTTT. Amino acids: CASSQEGRTEAFF.

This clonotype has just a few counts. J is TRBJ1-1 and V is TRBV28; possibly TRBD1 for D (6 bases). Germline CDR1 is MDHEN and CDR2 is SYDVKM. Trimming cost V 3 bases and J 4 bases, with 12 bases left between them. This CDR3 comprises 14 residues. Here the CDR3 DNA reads TGTGCCAGCAGTTTGTCCAGGGGAGGCACTGAAGCTTTCTTT. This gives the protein CASSLSRGGTEAFF.

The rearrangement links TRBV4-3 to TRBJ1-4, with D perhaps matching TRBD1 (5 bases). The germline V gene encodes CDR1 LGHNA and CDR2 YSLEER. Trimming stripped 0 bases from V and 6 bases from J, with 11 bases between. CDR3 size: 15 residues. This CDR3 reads CASSQDRDRHEKLFF. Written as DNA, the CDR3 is TGCGCCAGCAGCCAAGACAGGGATAGGCATGAAAAACTGTTTTTT.

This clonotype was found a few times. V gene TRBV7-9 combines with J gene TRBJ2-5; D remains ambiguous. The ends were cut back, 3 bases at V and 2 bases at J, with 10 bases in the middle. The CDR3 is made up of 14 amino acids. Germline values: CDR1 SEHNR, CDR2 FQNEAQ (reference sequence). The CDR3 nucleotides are TGTGCCAGCAGCTTGAGTGGCAGTCAAGAGACCCAGTACTTC. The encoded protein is CASSLSGSQETQYF.

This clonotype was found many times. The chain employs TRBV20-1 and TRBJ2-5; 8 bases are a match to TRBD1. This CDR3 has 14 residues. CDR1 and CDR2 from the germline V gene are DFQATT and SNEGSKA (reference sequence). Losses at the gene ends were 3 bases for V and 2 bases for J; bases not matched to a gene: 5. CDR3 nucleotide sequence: TGCAGTGCTAGTGCCAGGGGGCTTCAAGAGACCCAGTACTTC. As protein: CSASARGLQETQYF.

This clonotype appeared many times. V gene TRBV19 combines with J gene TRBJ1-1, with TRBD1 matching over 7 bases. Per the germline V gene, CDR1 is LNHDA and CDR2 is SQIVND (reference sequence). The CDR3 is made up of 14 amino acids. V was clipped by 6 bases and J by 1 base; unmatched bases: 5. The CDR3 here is CASRSTGRNTEAFF. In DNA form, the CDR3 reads TGTGCCAGTAGATCGACAGGGCGGAACACTGAAGCTTTCTTT.

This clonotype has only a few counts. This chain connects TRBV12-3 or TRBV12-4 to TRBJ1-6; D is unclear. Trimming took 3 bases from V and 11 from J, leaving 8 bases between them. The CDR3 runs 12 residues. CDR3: CASSLWGAPLHF. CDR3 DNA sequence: TGTGCCAGCAGTTTGTGGGGTGCACCCCTCCACTTT.

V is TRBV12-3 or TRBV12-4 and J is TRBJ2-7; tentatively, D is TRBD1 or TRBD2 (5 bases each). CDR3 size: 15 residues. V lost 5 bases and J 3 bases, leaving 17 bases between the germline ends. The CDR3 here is CASSDSPGTLYEQYF. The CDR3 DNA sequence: TGTGCCAGCAGTGACTCCCCCGGGACCCTCTACGAGCAGTACTTC.

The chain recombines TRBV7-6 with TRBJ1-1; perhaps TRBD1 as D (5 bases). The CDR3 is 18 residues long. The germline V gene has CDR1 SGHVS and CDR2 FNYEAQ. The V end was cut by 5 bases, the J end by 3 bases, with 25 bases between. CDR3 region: CASSPHVAGRNRYTEAFF. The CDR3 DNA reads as TGTGCCAGCAGCCCACACGTCGCGGGACGAAATAGGTACACTGAAGCTTTCTTT.